A single sample gave rise to the 11 T cell receptor beta chains below, sequenced in a study of somatic mutations in cytotoxic T cells in rheumatoid arthritis. The method was immunoSEQ multiplex PCR; TCRdb's version includes in-frame clones alone and lacks a portion of them. The data show roughly 9,800 clones, with approximately 89% seen just once and about 1.1% held by the top ten. Material: CD4+ T cells sorted from blood. These receptor sequences come from a woman between 18 and 30 years old with rheumatoid arthritis.

Here the CDR3 reads CASSRDRIPSGANVLTF. The DNA of the CDR3 is TGCGCCAGCAGCCGAGACAGAATTCCTTCTGGGGCCAACGTCCTGACTTTC. V gene TRBV5-1 combines with J gene TRBJ2-6, with D perhaps TRBD1 (5 bases). Germline values: CDR1 SGHRS, CDR2 YFSETQ. V was trimmed by 4 bases and J by 1 base, leaving 15 bases between them. The CDR3 spans 17 residues.

This clone showed up just once. The chain recombines TRBV4-2 with TRBJ2-1; 10 bases are shared with TRBD2. This CDR3 region has 15 residues. Germline V CDR1 and CDR2: LGHNA, YNFKEQ. J was trimmed by 4 bases and V by 4 bases; bases with no gene match: 4. In DNA, the CDR3 is TGTGCCAGCAGCCGTAGCGGGGGGTCGTACAATGAGCAGTTCTTC. The encoded protein is CASSRSGGSYNEQFF.

The V and J genes are TRBV27 and TRBJ1-5; D is ambiguous. The CDR3 is 15 amino acids. The V end lost 0 bases, the J end lost 7 bases, and 13 bases lay between the germline ends. CDR1 MNHEY and CDR2 SMNVEV come from the germline V gene (reference sequence). The CDR3 bases are TGTGCCAGCAGTTTATCGTCGGGGAGTTTACAGCCCCAGCATTTT. It codes for CASSLSSGSLQPQHF.

V gene TRBV6-6 combines with J gene TRBJ2-7; a possible D gene is TRBD1 (5 bases). The CDR3 is 14 residues long. V was cut by 7 bases and J by 4 bases, with 17 bases left in between. Germline V gives CDR1 MNHNY, CDR2 SVGAGI (reference sequence). The CDR3 loop reads CASTLYGAGYEQYF. The CDR3 coding sequence is TGTGCCAGCACCCTCTATGGGGCAGGGTACGAGCAGTACTTC.

The chain is built from TRBV5-1 and TRBJ1-4, with 9 nucleotides matching TRBD1. J gave up 2 bases and V 3 bases, and 5 bases lay outside the gene matches. The CDR3 covers 16 residues. Germline CDR1 reads SGHRS; CDR2 reads YFSETQ. CDR3 loop: CASSSGDRETNEKLFF. The CDR3, as DNA: TGCGCCAGCAGCTCAGGGGACAGGGAGACTAATGAAAAACTGTTTTTT. Using reference TRBV5-1 and TRBJ1-4 for the parts outside the CDR3, the full variable domain is KAGVTQTPRYLIKTRGQQVTLSCSPISGHRSVSWYQQTPGQGLQFLFEYFSETQRNKGNFPGRFSGRQFSNSRSEMNVSTLELGDSALYLCASSSGDRETNEKLFFGSGTQLSVL.

With respect to this clone: Within the sample, other DNA sequences also encode this same CDR3. This chain links TRBV4-2 with TRBJ2-3; 15 bases fit TRBD2. This CDR3 region has 18 residues. The V segment lost 4 bases and the J segment 3 bases; nucleotides outside the gene matches: 8. Germline loops: CDR1 LGHNA, CDR2 YNFKEQ. Here the CDR3 reads CASSRTSGGAGGTDTQYF. DNA for the CDR3: TGTGCCAGCAGCCGGACTAGCGGGGGGGCCGGTGGAACAGATACGCAGTATTTT.

The V gene is TRBV5-4, the J gene TRBJ1-2; TRBD1 matches 11 bases. J was trimmed by 9 bases and V by 0 bases; bases with no gene match: 10. CDR3 length: 16 amino acids. Germline CDR1 is SGHNT and CDR2 is YYREEE (reference sequence). CDR3 protein: CASSLADTGQGESYTF. The DNA for the CDR3 is TGTGCCAGCAGCTTGGCCGATACGGGACAGGGGGAGAGCTACACCTTC.

This sequence joins TRBV6-6 and TRBJ1-2; 11 nucleotides agree with TRBD1. V shed 5 bases and J 2 bases; nucleotides not matched to a gene: 7. Germline CDR1 MNHNY, CDR2 SVGAGI (reference sequence). The CDR3 totals 16 residues. CDR3 in amino acids: CASSPPGQGVNYGYTF. The CDR3 DNA reads TGTGCCAGCAGTCCCCCGGGACAGGGGGTGAACTATGGCTACACCTTC.

The chain recombines TRBV7-8 with TRBJ2-1; D unclear. V was trimmed by 0 bases and J by 4 bases, leaving 7 bases between them. CDR3 size: 14 residues. The germline CDR1 and CDR2 sequences are SGHVS and FQNEAQ. The CDR3 loop reads CASSLAGRYNEQFF. CDR3 sequence (DNA): TGTGCCAGCAGCTTAGCGGGCAGGTACAATGAGCAGTTCTTC.

The chain carries TRBV9 and TRBJ2-1; 10 positions match TRBD2. Per the germline V gene, CDR1 is SGDLS and CDR2 is YYNGEE. V lost 3 bases and J lost 0; bases outside the gene matches: 6. The CDR3 loop spans 17 amino acids. The CDR3 region has the DNA TGTGCCAGCAGCGGGGCCTCTAGCGGGGGCTCCTACAATGAGCAGTTCTTC. It is translated as CASSGASSGGSYNEQFF.

The chain employs TRBV19 and TRBJ1-2; 8 positions agree with TRBD1. Germline V gives CDR1 LNHDA, CDR2 SQIVND (reference sequence). CDR3 length: 16 residues. With 7 bases clipped from V and 8 bases from J, the junction kept 18 bases outside the gene matches. Here the CDR3 DNA reads TGTGCCAGTACCCCGACAGGGGCCCCATCCCCCGGCGGCTACACCTTC. Encoded protein: CASTPTGAPSPGGYTF.